A few counts support the clone carrying this TCR beta chain. What it binds is not known. The TCRbeta library was prepared with unique molecular identifiers. TCRdb reanalysed the PCR reads using MiXCR and keeps one entry per CDR3 protein. The data contain 800,000 to 1,000,000 distinct CDR3 sequences, about 31% of them seen just once; the ten biggest clones take up approximately 30%. The CDR3 consists of 14 residues. The germline gives CDR1 SGDLS, CDR2 YYNGEE. The V and J ends lost 4 bases and 6 bases respectively, with 11 bases between them. This sample is drawn from a study of T-cell reconstitution after alpha-beta-depleted transplantation in children. Whole-study results and caveats: Expanded graft clones, several hundred of them, were reportedly the source of alpha-beta T cells about two months after transplant. It was newly produced T cells that mostly accounted for T-cell counts and diversity one year after transplant. Where some patients showed high TCRbeta diversity at day 60, it came from recipient T cells and thymic progenitors that had survived.

Sequenced material: PBMCs, mostly from graft donor cells, taken 360 days after TCRalphabeta/CD19-depleted stem cell transplant. The receptor was derived from a boy under three years old who had a stem cell transplant for SCID, so the T cells may come from the graft donor. V usage is TRBV9 and J usage is TRBJ1-6; D gene uncertain. This CDR3 is CASSFAGINSPLHF. As DNA, the CDR3 is TGTGCCAGCAGCTTTGCGGGAATTAATTCACCCCTCCACTTT.